This T cell receptor (beta chain) derives from a study of OX40 agonist ivuxolimab in advanced cancers. A note on the overall study: Ivuxolimab was an agonistic, fully human IgG2 monoclonal antibody directed against OX40 (CD134), a costimulatory receptor. Intravenous ivuxolimab was administered to patients every 2 weeks at six dose levels: 0.01, 0.1, 0.3, 1.5, 3 and 10 mg/kg. Partial responses occurred in three dose-escalation patients, of whom one had hepatocellular carcinoma and two had cutaneous melanoma. A male proportion of about 79% and a mean age of approximately 55 years, ranging from 23 to 79, were recorded for the dose-escalation cohort. Peripheral TCRbeta sequencing aimed to test whether ivuxolimab altered TCR sequence diversity and caused clonal T-cell expansion. The paper covers the monotherapy dose-escalation part of the phase I ivuxolimab trial, which included N of about 50 patients. Prior anti-PD-1, anti-PD-L1 or anti-CTLA-4 therapy was permitted, and roughly two fifths of dose-escalation patients had received checkpoint inhibitors. Among the roughly 50 dose-escalation patients, around 19 had hepatocellular carcinoma, 15 or so melanoma, 9 renal cell carcinoma and 9 head and neck cancer.

Patients with a history of autoimmune disease or receiving systemic immunosuppression were excluded from the trial. Peripheral blood for TCR sequencing was collected from all dose cohorts at baseline, on cycle 4 day 1, and on cycle 7 day 1. Samples came from an open-label, multicenter, first-in-human phase I dose-escalation trial of ivuxolimab. The trial enrolled adults with locally advanced or metastatic head and neck squamous cell, hepatocellular, melanoma or renal cell carcinoma. Before TCR sequencing, CD4+ and CD8+ T cells were separately sorted from peripheral blood. The trim is 5 bases for V and 4 bases for J, with a gap of 11 bases between the germline ends. CDR1 and CDR2 were assigned from the germline V gene (reference sequence) as SEHNR and FQNEAQ. The cysteine opens and the phenylalanine closes a CDR3 of 13 amino acids. CDR3 DNA is the only sequence kept; it has 39 bases, read in frame from the first base.

Genomic DNA was extracted from sorted cells for sequencing of the TCRbeta CDR3 region. TCRbeta CDR3 regions were sequenced using the immunoSEQ Assay. The clones in this table, taken by TCRdb from immuneACCESS, are in-frame only. Not every clone is retained; where verified, under half of the shortfall comes from an unresolved V gene, and the cause of the rest is unknown. The sample profile shows fewer than 70,000 clones; 84% of them were found once. Around 1.5% of the sample rests with the top ten. The investigation overall reported the following: At doses from 0.1 to 3.0 mg/kg, clonal expansion was seen in both CD4+ and CD8+ blood T cells between baseline and week 6. After ivuxolimab, expanded clones were on average more numerous among CD8+ T cells than among CD4+ T cells. Partial responders in the 0.1-3.0 mg/kg groups had among the lowest normalized peripheral clonal expansion, especially among CD8+ T cells. Low levels of normalized T-cell clonal expansion were also seen in some patients who did not respond. Antigen specificity was not determined for the clonally expanded peripheral T cells.

This clone appeared once. It has no known antigen specificity. Base qualities are not at hand, and no much larger clone is one base apart. The sequence joins TRBV7-9 to TRBJ1-1; the best D guess is TRBD1, with 6 bases matching. The starting material was CD4+ or CD8+ T cells sorted from blood, obtained in a trial of the OX40 agonist ivuxolimab. The TCR originated in an adult with an advanced solid tumor such as melanoma, head and neck, liver or kidney cancer. The CDR3 is CASSANRATEAFF. The DNA sequence is given as TGTGCCAGCAGCGCAAACAGGGCCACTGAAGCTTTCTTT.